The 28 T cell receptor beta chains below all came from one sample that was sequenced in a study of cytomegalovirus exposure and HLA in healthy donors. The primer mix had 60 Vbeta and 13 Jbeta primers. Libraries were prepared by immunoSEQ multiplex PCR; TCRdb keeps only in-frame clonotypes and omits some of them. This sample's table has approximately 37,000 clones. The sample taken for sequencing was PBMCs. The receptor set was obtained from a male donor in good health and CMV-seronegative.

This rearrangement joins TRBV7-9 to TRBJ1-2; unclear D gene. Germline assignment: CDR1 SEHNR and CDR2 FQNEAQ (reference sequence). Trimming removed 1 base at V and 4 bases at J, with 7 bases between. The CDR3 sequence is 13 residues long. The CDR3 region is CASSLDRSYGYTF. In nucleotides, the CDR3 is TGTGCCAGCAGCTTAGACAGATCCTATGGCTACACCTTC.

This chain links TRBV5-4 with TRBJ1-1; 10 nucleotides line up with TRBD1. Trimming took 4 bases from V and 3 from J; bases not matched to a gene: 9. The CDR3 sequence is 16 residues long. Germline V CDR1 and CDR2: SGHNT, YYREEE (reference sequence). The DNA for the CDR3 is TGTGCCAGCAGCCCCAACTTAGGACAGGGGGACACTGAAGCTTTCTTT. Protein sequence: CASSPNLGQGDTEAFF.

The chain employs TRBV6-4 and TRBJ1-6, with a weak D call TRBD1 (5 bases). Trimming removed 6 bases at V and 7 bases at J, with 10 bases between. In germline, CDR1 is MRHNA, CDR2 SNTAGT. There are 13 residues in the CDR3. The CDR3 bases are TGTGCCAGCAGGGAGGGGCTAAATTCACCCCTCCACTTT. Its translation is CASREGLNSPLHF.

CDR3 nucleotides: TGTGCCAGTAGTCCGCAGACAGGGGGGAACACTGAAGCTTTCTTT. Protein sequence: CASSPQTGGNTEAFF. This chain connects TRBV19 to TRBJ1-1; TRBD1 agrees at 9 bases. CDR3 length: 15 residues. Germline V gene lookup returns CDR1 LNHDA and CDR2 SQIVND (reference sequence). J gave up 1 base and V 5 bases, and 5 bases lay outside the gene matches.

The rearrangement links TRBV2 to TRBJ2-5, with 8 bases aligning to TRBD2. The CDR3 totals 15 residues. The trim removed 6 bases at V and 1 base at J, leaving 7 bases unmatched. The germline CDR1 and CDR2 sequences are SNHLY and FYNNEI. This CDR3 is CASSREGTGQETQYF. CDR3 bases: TGTGCCAGCAGCCGGGAGGGGACGGGCCAAGAGACCCAGTACTTC.

The V call is TRBV28, the J call TRBJ2-3; 8 nucleotides agree with TRBD2. The CDR3 is 13 amino acids. Per germline, CDR1 MDHEN and CDR2 SYDVKM. V trimming: 3 bases; J trimming: 4 bases; junction bases outside the gene matches: 0. The CDR3 sequence: CASSLRGADTQYF. Here the CDR3 DNA reads TGTGCCAGCAGTTTGCGGGGGGCAGATACGCAGTATTTT.

The V gene is TRBV14, the J gene TRBJ2-7, with TRBD1 as a possible D gene (6 bases). The germline CDR1 and CDR2 sequences are SGHDN and FVKESK. V was trimmed by 0 bases and J by 7 bases, leaving 10 bases between them. CDR3 length equals 13 residues. CDR3: CASSQDFRGEQYF. CDR3 in DNA: TGTGCCAGCAGCCAAGATTTTAGGGGGGAGCAGTACTTC.

The V call is TRBV4-1, the J call TRBJ1-4; D gene unclear. V lost 0 bases to trimming and J lost 7 bases, with 15 bases between them. This CDR3 has 16 residues. Germline lookup yields CDR1 MGHRA and CDR2 YSYEKL. The CDR3 loop is CASSQDQAAEGEKLFF. As DNA, the CDR3 is TGCGCCAGCAGCCAAGATCAAGCGGCAGAGGGTGAAAAACTGTTTTTT.

V is TRBV5-1 and J is TRBJ1-2; D is uncertain. Looked up from germline, CDR1 is SGHRS and CDR2 is YFSETQ. The CDR3 is 12 amino acids. V was shortened by 0 bases and J by 5 bases, with 5 bases between the two germline ends. The CDR3: CASSLEPYGYTF. CDR3 coding DNA: TGCGCCAGCAGCTTGGAGCCTTATGGCTACACCTTC.

The chain joins TRBV11-2 to TRBJ1-1; unclear D gene. Germline values: CDR1 SGHAT, CDR2 FQNNGV. The CDR3 consists of 12 residues. V dropped 5 bases and J dropped 11 bases, with 15 bases sitting between them. CDR3 loop: CASSPTGWLAFF. In DNA, the CDR3 is TGTGCCAGCAGCCCGACGGGGTGGTTGGCTTTCTTT.

This chain uses TRBV5-6 with TRBJ2-6; maybe TRBD1 (5 bases). Per germline, CDR1 SGHDT and CDR2 YYEEEE. V lost 0 bases, J lost 1 base, and 11 bases lay in between. There are 17 residues in the CDR3. DNA for the CDR3: TGTGCCAGCAGCTTGGGGCAGGGTGGATCTGGGGCCAACGTCCTGACTTTC. This encodes CASSLGQGGSGANVLTF.

The CDR3 reads CASSLTSGEQFF. CDR3 in DNA: TGTGCCAGCAGCTTAACTAGCGGCGAGCAGTTCTTC. The chain employs TRBV7-3 and TRBJ2-1; the D gene is possibly TRBD2 (6 bases). The V end lost 0 bases, the J end lost 10 bases, and 7 bases lay between the germline ends. Per germline, CDR1 SGHTA and CDR2 FQGTGA. The CDR3 spans 12 residues. The full variable domain, completed using reference TRBV7-3 and TRBJ2-1, is GAGVSQTPSNKVTEKGKYVELRCDPISGHTALYWYRQSLGQGPEFLIYFQGTGAADDSGLPNDRFFAVRPEGSVSTLKIQRTERGDSAVYLCASSLTSGEQFFGPGTRLTVL.

V is TRBV9 and J is TRBJ2-1; 10 bases are shared with TRBD2. V lost 3 bases and J lost 5; bases outside the gene matches: 11. Germline V gene lookup returns CDR1 SGDLS and CDR2 YYNGEE. The CDR3 length is 17 residues. CDR3 coding DNA: TGTGCCAGCAGCGCATCAAGCGGGGGGGCAGTCGACAATGAGCAGTTCTTC. It translates to CASSASSGGAVDNEQFF.

The chain carries TRBV10-2 and TRBJ2-5, with D possibly matching TRBD2 (5 bases). This CDR3 spans 16 amino acids. The germline V and J ends were trimmed by 4 bases and 4 bases, with 19 bases remaining between them. Germline CDR1 reads WSHSY; CDR2 reads SAAADI. CDR3 loop: CASSVEGWMRVETQYF. DNA of the CDR3: TGCGCCAGCAGTGTTGAAGGTTGGATGAGGGTAGAGACCCAGTACTTC.

The gene calls are TRBV10-2 and TRBJ1-5; D ambiguous. In germline, CDR1 is WSHSY, CDR2 SAAADI. The CDR3 spans 14 residues. Trimming took 4 bases from V and 0 from J, leaving 7 bases between them. In nucleotides, the CDR3 is TGCGCCAGCAGTGTCCAGCGTAGCAATCAGCCCCAGCATTTT. Amino acid sequence: CASSVQRSNQPQHF.

The chain joins TRBV7-4 to TRBJ1-1, with 9 bases that match TRBD1. Per germline, CDR1 SGHVT and CDR2 SQSDAQ. The CDR3 spans 17 residues. J lost 4 bases, V lost 5 bases, and 14 bases had no gene match. The CDR3 DNA follows: TGTGCCAGCAGCCACCCCATAGGCACAGGGGGCACCACTGAAGCTTTCTTT. Its translation: CASSHPIGTGGTTEAFF.

This chain uses TRBV5-4 with TRBJ2-7; TRBD1 matches 8 bases. Germline V gene lookup returns CDR1 SGHNT and CDR2 YYREEE (reference sequence). Unmatched junction bases numbered 9, after V lost 3 bases and J lost 4 bases. The CDR3 loop spans 15 amino acids. The CDR3 coding sequence is TGTGCCAGCAGCTCACCCGGGACAGGAGGTTACGAGCAGTACTTC. Translation: CASSSPGTGGYEQYF.

This chain joins TRBV6-5 and TRBJ1-5; perhaps TRBD1 as D (5 bases). The CDR3 spans 15 residues. Germline assignment: CDR1 MNHEY and CDR2 SVGAGI. Trimming stripped 5 bases from V and 2 bases from J, with 13 bases between. The CDR3 reads CASSQEAGGNQPQHF. The CDR3 coding sequence is TGTGCCAGCAGTCAAGAGGCGGGGGGCAATCAGCCCCAGCATTTT.

The rearrangement links TRBV9 to TRBJ2-7, with a weak D call TRBD2 (5 bases). Trimming shortened V by 0 bases and J by 0 bases, and 7 bases separated the two germline ends. Germline loops: CDR1 SGDLS, CDR2 YYNGEE. This CDR3 spans 14 amino acids. CDR3 sequence (DNA): TGTGCCAGCAGCGTAGGGACTGCCTCCTACGAGCAGTACTTC. Amino acid sequence: CASSVGTASYEQYF.

This clone is medium-sized (0.01 to 0.1%) by frequency. The rearrangement uses TRBV19 and TRBJ1-1; 8 bases are a match to TRBD1. Germline V gene lookup returns CDR1 LNHDA and CDR2 SQIVND (reference sequence). The CDR3 covers 13 residues. The V segment lost 3 bases and the J segment 7 bases; nucleotides outside the gene matches: 4. CDR3 bases: TGTGCCAGTAGTATGGACAGGGATGGTGAAGCTTTCTTT. As protein: CASSMDRDGEAFF.

The V gene is TRBV23-1, the J gene TRBJ2-5; D gene unclear. TRBV23-1 is noted as an ORF with a role that remains uncertain. V lost 4 bases to trimming and J lost 2 bases, with 14 bases between them. The CDR3 is 15 residues long. Written as DNA, the CDR3 is TGCGCCAGCAGTCTTAGTCCTTCCGATCAAGAGACCCAGTACTTC. It encodes CASSLSPSDQETQYF.

The genes are TRBV14 and TRBJ1-1; unclear D gene. The CDR3 contains 13 residues. V was pared by 5 bases and J by 2 bases, with 9 bases between. Germline CDR1 reads SGHDN; CDR2 reads FVKESK. CDR3 region: CASSSQVNTEAFF. The CDR3, as DNA: TGTGCCAGCAGCTCCCAGGTCAACACTGAAGCTTTCTTT.

DNA for the CDR3: TGTGCCAGCAGCCTACCTCAGACAGGGGCGGATGGCTACACCTTC. It codes for CASSLPQTGADGYTF. V usage is TRBV7-6 and J usage is TRBJ1-2; TRBD1 aligns across 8 bases. CDR3 size: 15 residues. After removal of 5 bases from V and 6 bases from J, the junction contained 11 bases not matched to a gene. Germline values: CDR1 SGHVS, CDR2 FNYEAQ.

V gene TRBV27 combines with J gene TRBJ2-1; D is perhaps TRBD2 (6 bases). V was clipped by 3 bases and J by 8 bases, with 8 bases between them. Germline assignment: CDR1 MNHEY and CDR2 SMNVEV (reference sequence). This CDR3 has 12 amino acids. The CDR3 DNA is TGTGCCAGCAGTTTCTCGGGGGATGAGCAGTTCTTC. Protein: CASSFSGDEQFF.

The genes are TRBV27 and TRBJ2-6, with D unresolved. Deletions cut 0 bases from V and 4 bases from J, with 7 bases between. CDR3 length: 15 residues. Per the germline V gene, CDR1 is MNHEY and CDR2 is SMNVEV (reference sequence). The CDR3 DNA reads as TGTGCCAGCAGTTTATCTCCCTCGGGGGCCAACGTCCTGACTTTC. Its protein product is CASSLSPSGANVLTF.

The V and J genes are TRBV19 and TRBJ2-7; tentative D call: TRBD1 (6 bases). Germline V lookup: CDR1 LNHDA, CDR2 SQIVND (reference sequence). CDR3 length equals 14 residues. V was clipped by 9 bases and J by 3 bases, with 18 bases between them. CDR3 bases: TGTGCCAGCTCGAGGACAGCGCAACACTACGAGCAGTACTTC. Encoded protein: CASSRTAQHYEQYF.

This sequence joins TRBV11-2 and TRBJ2-5, with a weak D call TRBD2 (7 bases). Germline CDR1 and CDR2: SGHAT and FQNNGV. The CDR3 runs 12 residues. The V gene lost 6 bases and the J gene lost 7 bases, with 12 bases spanning the gap. The CDR3 here is CASSWGGGTQYF. CDR3 bases: TGTGCCAGCAGTTGGGGAGGGGGGACCCAGTACTTC.

Of note for this clone: Distinct nucleotide sequences in the sample also encode this CDR3. J is TRBJ2-3 and V is TRBV18; TRBD1 aligns across 11 bases. This CDR3 comprises 14 residues. Germline V gene sequence: CDR1 KGHSH, CDR2 LQKENI. The V segment lost 4 bases and the J segment 6 bases; nucleotides outside the gene matches: 3. CDR3: CASSRDRGTDTQYF. CDR3 DNA: TGTGCCAGCTCACGGGACAGGGGGACCGATACGCAGTATTTT.